This TCR beta chain was captured in a study of blood T cells in healthy people across ages. The germline gives CDR1 DFQATT, CDR2 SNEGSKA (reference sequence). The germline V and J ends were trimmed by 1 base and 5 bases, with 10 bases remaining between them. The CDR3 runs 13 residues. Study observations and caveats: Older individuals had lower TCR beta diversity per million T cells (the decline was roughly linear). Whereas aged donors had fewer naive CD4+ cells, long-lived donors had more of them and higher diversity.

Through a sample-barcoded 5' primer and a J-beta primer mix, a second PCR was run for roughly 6 to 12 cycles. TCRdb redid the calling of the 5' RACE reads with MiXCR, one entry per CDR3 protein. The table records about 1,400,000 distinct CDR3 sequences, roughly 64% of them present only once. On this clonotype: The antigen is undetermined.

This sequence was found in a man aged 18 to 29 in good health. J is TRBJ2-3 and V is TRBV20-1, with D unclear. Sequencing input: blood. The CDR3 DNA follows: TGCAGTGCTAGAGGGCCTCCTGGAGATACGCAGTATTTT. Protein product: CSARGPPGDTQYF.